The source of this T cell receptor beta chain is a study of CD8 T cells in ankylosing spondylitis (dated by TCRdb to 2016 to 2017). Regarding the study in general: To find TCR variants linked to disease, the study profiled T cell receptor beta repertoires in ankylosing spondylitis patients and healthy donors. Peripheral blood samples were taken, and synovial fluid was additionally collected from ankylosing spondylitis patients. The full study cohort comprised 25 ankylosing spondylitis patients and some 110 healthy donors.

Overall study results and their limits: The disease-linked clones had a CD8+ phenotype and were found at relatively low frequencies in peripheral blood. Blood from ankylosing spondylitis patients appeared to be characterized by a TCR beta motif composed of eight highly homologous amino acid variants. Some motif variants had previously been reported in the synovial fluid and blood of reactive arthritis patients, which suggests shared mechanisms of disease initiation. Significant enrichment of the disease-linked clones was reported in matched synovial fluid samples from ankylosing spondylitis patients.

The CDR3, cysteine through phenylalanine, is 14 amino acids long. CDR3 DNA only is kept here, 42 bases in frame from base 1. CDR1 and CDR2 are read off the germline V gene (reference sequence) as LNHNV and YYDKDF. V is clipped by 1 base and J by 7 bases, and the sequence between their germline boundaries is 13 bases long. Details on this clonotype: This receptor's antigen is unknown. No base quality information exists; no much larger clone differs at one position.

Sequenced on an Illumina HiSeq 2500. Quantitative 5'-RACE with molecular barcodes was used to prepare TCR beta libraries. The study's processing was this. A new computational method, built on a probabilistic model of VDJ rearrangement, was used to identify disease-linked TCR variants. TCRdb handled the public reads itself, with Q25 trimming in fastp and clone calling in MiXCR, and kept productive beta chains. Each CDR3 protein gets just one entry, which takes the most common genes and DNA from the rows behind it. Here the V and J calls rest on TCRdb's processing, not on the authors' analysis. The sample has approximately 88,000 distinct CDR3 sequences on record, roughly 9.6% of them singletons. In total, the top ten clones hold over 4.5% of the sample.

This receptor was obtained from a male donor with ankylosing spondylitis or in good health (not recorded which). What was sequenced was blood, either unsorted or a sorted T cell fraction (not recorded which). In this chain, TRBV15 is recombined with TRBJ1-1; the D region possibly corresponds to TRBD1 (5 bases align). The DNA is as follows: TGTGCCACCAGCAGAGGCAAAGGGGCGCTTGAAGCTTTCTTT. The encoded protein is CATSRGKGALEAFF.